A selection of T cell receptor beta chains follows, all from one sample in a study of cytomegalovirus exposure and HLA in healthy donors. Profiling relied on immunoSEQ multiplex PCR, and the TCRdb table lists in-frame clones only, not all of them. The data contain 95,000 to 150,000 clones, roughly three fifths of them singletons. The sequenced material came from PBMCs. The receptors were gathered from a man aged 40-49 years in good health and CMV-seropositive. CDR3s include the opening cysteine and the closing phenylalanine or tryptophan. Fields, in order: V gene, clone size, D gene, J gene, CDR3 DNA, CDR3 protein. The D gene is left open where the match is weak. Clone size is not always given. Where it is, it says once, few, many or a class for expanded clones.

TRBV7-9	NA	TRBD1	TRBJ2-7	TGTGCCAGCAGCTTAGGGACAGGGAGGTACGAGCAGTACTTC	CASSLGTGRYEQYF
TRBV6-1	few	NA	TRBJ2-1	TGTGCCAGCAGTGAAGCAGGGGCCTACAATGAGCAGTTCTTC	CASSEAGAYNEQFF
TRBV7-3	NA	NA	TRBJ2-7	TGTGCCAGCAGCCTCTCAGGGGAGGGGGGCTCCTACGAGCAGTACTTC	CASSLSGEGGSYEQYF
TRBV12-2	once	NA	TRBJ2-4	TGTGCAAGTCGCTTAGGGACAGGGGTTGGGAAAGCCAAAAACATTCAGTACTTC	CASRLGTGVGKAKNIQYF
TRBV10-2	few	NA	TRBJ2-3	TGCGCCAGTTACAGGGATCGCACAGATACGCAGTATTTT	CASYRDRTDTQYF
TRBV2	NA	NA	TRBJ1-2	TGTGCCAGCAGTGTGGAACAGAACTATGGCTACACCTTC	CASSVEQNYGYTF
TRBV15	NA	NA	TRBJ1-2	TGTGCCACCAGCAGAGACGCAACATATGGCTACACCTTC	CATSRDATYGYTF
TRBV2	once	TRBD1	TRBJ2-7	TGTGCCATCTTAAAACAGGACAGGGCAGGCTACGAGCAGTACTTC	CAILKQDRAGYEQYF
TRBV4-1	NA	TRBD1	TRBJ2-1	TGCGCCAGCAGCCAAGGGGACAGGGCGGACAATGAGCAGTTCTTC	CASSQGDRADNEQFF
TRBV18	NA	NA	TRBJ2-5	TGTGCCAGCTCACCGTACGGGGAGACCCAGTACTTC	CASSPYGETQYF
TRBV10-1	few	TRBD1	TRBJ1-5	TGCGCCAGCAGTGAGTCGACGGGGACAGGGGAAAGTAGCAATCAGCCCCAGCATTTT	CASSESTGTGESSNQPQHF
TRBV27	NA	NA	TRBJ1-2	TGTGCCAGCAGTGTGGAGCAGGCGGGATATTATGGCTACACCTTC	CASSVEQAGYYGYTF
TRBV6-5	NA	TRBD2	TRBJ2-3	TGTGCCAGCAGTTCCCGACTAGCGCCCACAGATACGCAGTATTTT	CASSSRLAPTDTQYF
TRBV7-2	NA	NA	TRBJ1-5	TGTGCCAGCAGCTTCAGGCACAATCAGCCCCAGCATTTT	CASSFRHNQPQHF
TRBV7-8	NA	NA	TRBJ2-3	TGTGCCAGCGGCCTAGGACTTGATACGCAGTATTTT	CASGLGLDTQYF
TRBV5-4	NA	NA	TRBJ2-2	TGTGCCAGCAGCACCGGCGGCCAGTCGGGATACACCGGGGAGCTGTTTTTT	CASSTGGQSGYTGELFF
TRBV6-6	NA	TRBD1	TRBJ1-3	TGTGCCAGCAGTTACTCGGGGACAGGGTGGGGAAACACCATATATTTT	CASSYSGTGWGNTIYF
TRBV7-9	NA	TRBD1	TRBJ1-1	TGTGCCAGCAGCCCAAGACAGGGTTGGACTGAAGCTTTCTTT	CASSPRQGWTEAFF
TRBV6-5	NA	TRBD1	TRBJ1-2	TGTGCCAGCAGTTATAACAGGGGGGGAGGCTACACCTTC	CASSYNRGGGYTF
TRBV9	NA	NA	TRBJ1-1	TGTGCCAGCAGCCCCTGGGGGGGCAATCTGAACACTGAAGCTTTCTTT	CASSPWGGNLNTEAFF
TRBV6-6	NA	TRBD2	TRBJ2-7	TGTGCCAGCAGTTACGGTAGCGGGAGGTCCTACGAGCAGTACTTC	CASSYGSGRSYEQYF
TRBV27	NA	TRBD1	TRBJ2-7	TGTGCCAGCAGGGCCGGGACAGAAACCTACGAGCAGTACTTC	CASRAGTETYEQYF
TRBV7-2	once	NA	TRBJ2-1	TGTGCCAGCAGCTTAGAGGAGAGCTCCTACAATGAGCAGTTCTTC	CASSLEESSYNEQFF
TRBV7-3	NA	NA	TRBJ1-2	TGTGCCAGCAGTCAACAGGAGAACTATGGCTACACCTTC	CASSQQENYGYTF
TRBV29-1	few	NA	TRBJ2-7	TGCAGCGTTGGAGGCCGGGACAACTCCTACGAGCAGTACTTC	CSVGGRDNSYEQYF
TRBV5-1	NA	NA	TRBJ2-1	TGCGCCAGCAGCTTGGAGCGAGTGCTGTTCTTC	CASSLERVLFF
TRBV7-9	few	TRBD2	TRBJ2-1	TGTGCCAGCAGTACAGCGGGGGTTGAGCAGTTCTTC	CASSTAGVEQFF
TRBV27	NA	TRBD1	TRBJ1-5	TGTGCCAGCAATAACAGGGGGCTCAATCAGCCCCAGCATTTT	CASNNRGLNQPQHF
TRBV30	NA	NA	TRBJ2-1	TGTGCCTGGACTTACTACAATGAGCAGTTCTTC	CAWTYYNEQFF
TRBV15	NA	TRBD2	TRBJ2-5	TGTGCCACCAGCAGAGGTGGGACTAGCCTGGGGGGGGAGACCCAGTACTTC	CATSRGGTSLGGETQYF
TRBV7-2	NA	TRBD1	TRBJ1-2	TGTGCCAGCAGCTTAGGGCAGGGGGCCCGTGGCTACACCTTC	CASSLGQGARGYTF
TRBV5-4	NA	TRBD1	TRBJ2-1	TGTGCCAGCAGCTGGGGACAGGGGGATATGGAGCAGTTCTTC	CASSWGQGDMEQFF
TRBV7-2	NA	TRBD2	TRBJ2-1	TGTGCCAGCAGCTTATACGGGGGGAGCTCCTACAATGAGCAGTTCTTC	CASSLYGGSSYNEQFF
TRBV9	NA	TRBD1	TRBJ1-2	TGTGCCAGCAGCGGAAGACTGACAGGGGGCGACTATGGCTACACCTTC	CASSGRLTGGDYGYTF
TRBV6-5	NA	NA	TRBJ1-6	TGTGCCAGCAGGCGTCGGACAGCCTATAATTCACCCCTCCACTTT	CASRRRTAYNSPLHF
TRBV4-1	NA	NA	TRBJ1-4	TGCGCCAGCAGCTTTGGACAGTTAAATGAAAAACTGTTTTTT	CASSFGQLNEKLFF
TRBV6-6	NA	NA	TRBJ1-5	TGTGCCAGCAGTCCGGACAGCTATAGCAATCAGCCCCAGCATTTT	CASSPDSYSNQPQHF
TRBV11-1	NA	NA	TRBJ1-1	TGTGCCAGCAGCCCCTCTTGGGGGGGTTCGAACACTGAAGCTTTCTTT	CASSPSWGGSNTEAFF
TRBV5-6	NA	NA	TRBJ2-7	TGTGCCAGCAGGCCTGGGACTTGGCCCTACGAGCAGTACTTC	CASRPGTWPYEQYF
TRBV19	few	NA	TRBJ2-7	TGTGCCAGTTCCCAGAAGCCAGGGTCACCCTACGAGCAGTACTTC	CASSQKPGSPYEQYF
TRBV27	NA	TRBD2	TRBJ2-2	TGTGCCAGCGTCCCGAGGCGGGGGGGCGTGGCCGGGGAGCTGTTTTTT	CASVPRRGGVAGELFF
TRBV4-2	NA	TRBD2	TRBJ2-1	TGTGCCAGCAGCCAAAACCCCTCGGCGGGGGTCGACTCCTACAATGAGCAGTTCTTC	CASSQNPSAGVDSYNEQFF
TRBV29-1	NA	TRBD1	TRBJ1-2	TGCAGCGTTGCGCGAGACAGGGGATTCGGCGGCTACACCTTC	CSVARDRGFGGYTF
TRBV6-5	NA	TRBD1	TRBJ2-1	TGTGCCAGCAGAACCGGGACAGGACCCTACAATGAGCAGTTCTTC	CASRTGTGPYNEQFF
TRBV6-5	NA	TRBD2	TRBJ2-1	TGTGCCAGCAGTCCGACTAGCGGGGGGCTCAATGAGCAGTTCTTC	CASSPTSGGLNEQFF
TRBV2	NA	TRBD2	TRBJ2-2	TGTGCCAGCAGCGGACTAGGAGGGAACACCGGGGAGCTGTTTTTT	CASSGLGGNTGELFF
TRBV18	NA	TRBD2	TRBJ2-7	TGTGCCAGCTCAGAACTAGCGGGTTCCGAGCAGTACTTC	CASSELAGSEQYF
TRBV11-3	NA	NA	TRBJ1-1	TGTGCCAGCAGCCTTGAAACCACTGGCACTGAAGCTTTCTTT	CASSLETTGTEAFF
TRBV7-9	NA	TRBD1	TRBJ2-7	TGTGCCAGCAGCTTCCGAGACAGGGAAGGCTCCTACGAGCAGTACTTC	CASSFRDREGSYEQYF
TRBV18	few	TRBD1	TRBJ1-1	TGTGCCAGCTCACCATCGGGACAGGGAAGTGGTACTGAAGCTTTCTTT	CASSPSGQGSGTEAFF
TRBV18	few	NA	TRBJ1-1	TGTGCCAGCTCCCTTGAAACGGGATTGGACACTGAAGCTTTCTTT	CASSLETGLDTEAFF
TRBV6-5	few	TRBD2	TRBJ2-1	TGTGCCAGCAGGGGACTAGCGGTGGGGTACAATGAGCAGTTCTTC	CASRGLAVGYNEQFF
TRBV5-1	NA	TRBD2	TRBJ2-1	TGCGCCAGCAGCTTTTCACTAGCGGAGGTCGGGGAGCAGTTCTTC	CASSFSLAEVGEQFF
TRBV5-1	NA	TRBD1	TRBJ2-2	TGCGCCAGCGAACCGGGACAGGGGAACACCGGGGAGCTGTTTTTT	CASEPGQGNTGELFF
TRBV19	NA	NA	TRBJ2-7	TGTGCCAGTAGTATTGGAGCGCGGGGGCCCTACGAGCAGTACTTC	CASSIGARGPYEQYF
TRBV7-3	few	TRBD2	TRBJ2-2	TGTGCCAGCAGCTTCCGGGGGGATCCCACCGGGGAGCTGTTTTTT	CASSFRGDPTGELFF
TRBV18	NA	NA	TRBJ2-7	TGTGCCAGCTCACCAAGGACATTAACAGGCGAGCAGTACTTC	CASSPRTLTGEQYF
TRBV5-1	NA	NA	TRBJ2-5	TGCGCCAGCAGACCGGGGGGACACTTAAAAGAGACCCAGTACTTC	CASRPGGHLKETQYF
TRBV2	NA	TRBD2	TRBJ2-5	TGTGCCAGCAGCCTACTAAGCGGGAGGGATGTCCAAGAGACCCAGTACTTC	CASSLLSGRDVQETQYF